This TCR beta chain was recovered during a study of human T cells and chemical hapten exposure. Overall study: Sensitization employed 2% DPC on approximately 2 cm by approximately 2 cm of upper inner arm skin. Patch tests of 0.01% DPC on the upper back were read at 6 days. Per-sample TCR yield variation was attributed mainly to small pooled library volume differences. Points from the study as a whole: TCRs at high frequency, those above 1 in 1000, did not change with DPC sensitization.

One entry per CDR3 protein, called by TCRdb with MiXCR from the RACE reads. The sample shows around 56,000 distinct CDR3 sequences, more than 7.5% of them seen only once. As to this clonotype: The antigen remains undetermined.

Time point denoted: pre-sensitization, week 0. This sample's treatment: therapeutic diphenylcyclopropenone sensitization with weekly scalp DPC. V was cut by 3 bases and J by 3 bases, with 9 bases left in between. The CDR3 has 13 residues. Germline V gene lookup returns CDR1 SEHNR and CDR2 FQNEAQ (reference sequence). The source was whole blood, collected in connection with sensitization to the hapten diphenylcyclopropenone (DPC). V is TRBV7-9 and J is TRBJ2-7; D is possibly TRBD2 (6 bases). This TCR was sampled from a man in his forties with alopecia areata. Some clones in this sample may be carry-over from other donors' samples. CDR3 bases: TGTGCCAGCAGCTTGCGGGAAAACTACGAGCAGTACTTC. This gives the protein CASSLRENYEQYF.